This TCR beta chain was found in a study of follicular helper T cells after annual influenza vaccination. Looking at the study overall: Days 0, 7 and 28 post-vaccination were the blood draw times. For some subjects, blood spans the 2013-2014, 2014-2015 and 2015-2016 annual vaccinations.

In germline, CDR1 is SNHLY, CDR2 FYNNEI. CDR3 length: 15 amino acids. V gave up 8 bases and J gave up 3 bases, with 17 bases separating them. Note on this clone: Its cognate antigen is unknown.

The time point was: 2015-2016 season, 7 days after influenza vaccination. The method was immunoSEQ multiplex PCR; TCRdb's version includes in-frame clones alone and lacks a portion of them. The sample carries roughly 7,000 clones, approximately 88% recorded once. Overall study findings and caveats: Day 7 ICOS+CD38+ clones were most often found later in ICOS-CD38- cTfh cells.

The sample was CXCR5+ CD38- circulating T follicular helper cells from blood, taken 7 days after influenza vaccination. Described subset: circulating Tfh, non-naive CD4+CXCR5+PD-1+ (ICOS+CD38+ or ICOS-CD38-). This sequence was found in an adult who received the influenza vaccine. The chain couples TRBV2 to TRBJ1-3, with a weak D call TRBD1 (5 bases). CDR3 region: CASRSGGSNGNTIYF. The CDR3 coding sequence is TGTGCCAGCCGTTCGGGGGGAAGCAATGGAAACACCATATATTTT.